The rows below give T cell receptor beta chains drawn from one sample of a study of shared clonotypes between healthy human individuals. TCRdb keeps only in-frame clones here, not all; method: immunoSEQ multiplex PCR. The data hold around 750,000 clones, with about 74% observed a single time. The sequenced sample consisted of memory CD4+ T cells sorted from blood. These receptors were collected from a woman in her 30s in good health. Both conserved end residues are part of each CDR3. D genes are given only for firm matches. Clone sizes are given selectively: once, few, many, or a class where the clone is expanded.

v_gene	d_gene	j_gene	abundance	CDR3nt	CDR3aa
TRBV5-4	-	TRBJ2-1	-	TGTGCCAGCAGCTTGGGTACGGGACCGTACAATGAGCAGTTCTTC	CASSLGTGPYNEQFF
TRBV5-1	TRBD1	TRBJ2-5	-	TGCGCCAGCAGCTTTGAACAGGGGTGGTCTCAAGAGACCCAGTACTTC	CASSFEQGWSQETQYF
TRBV9	-	TRBJ2-3	few	TGTGCCAGCAGCGGGTCTGGCACAGATACGCAGTATTTT	CASSGSGTDTQYF
TRBV18	-	TRBJ2-2	-	TGTGCCAGCTCACCAAGGCAGACCCCGAACACCGGGGAGCTGTTTTTT	CASSPRQTPNTGELFF
TRBV7-6	-	TRBJ2-1	-	TGTGCCAGCAGCTTAGAGGGGTTAGTCATCGGTGAGCAGTTCTTC	CASSLEGLVIGEQFF
TRBV7-3	TRBD2	TRBJ2-1	-	TGTGCCAGCAGCTCAAGACTAGCGGGTTACAATGAGCAGTTCTTC	CASSSRLAGYNEQFF
TRBV30	-	TRBJ2-1	-	TGTGCCGGGGGAGCGTCGCTCGATCTCAATGAGCAGTTCTTC	CAGGASLDLNEQFF
TRBV25-1	-	TRBJ2-7	-	TGTGCCAGCCATCCCAATCTCAAGGGACCAAACTACGAGCAGTACTTC	CASHPNLKGPNYEQYF
TRBV18	-	TRBJ2-7	-	TGTGCCAGCTCACCCATCCCAGCGTACGAGCAGTACTTC	CASSPIPAYEQYF
TRBV28	-	TRBJ2-7	-	TGTGCCAGCAGTTTGAGGGTACTCGCCGACGAGCAGTACTTC	CASSLRVLADEQYF
TRBV11-3	TRBD1	TRBJ1-6	-	TGTGCCAGCAGCGACAGGGATTCACCCCTCCACTTT	CASSDRDSPLHF
TRBV6-4	-	TRBJ1-3	-	TGTGCCAGCAGTAGACAAGACAGATCCTTTTCCTCTGGAAACACCATATATTTT	CASSRQDRSFSSGNTIYF
TRBV10-3	TRBD2	TRBJ2-5	-	TGTGCCATCAGCCCCGGACTAGCGGGAGATGAGACCCAGTACTTC	CAISPGLAGDETQYF
TRBV27	-	TRBJ1-5	-	TGTGCCAGCAAAGGTGCAGGGATCCTAAATCAGCCCCAGCATTTT	CASKGAGILNQPQHF
TRBV7-9	TRBD2	TRBJ2-7	-	TGTGCCAGCAGCTTAGGGTTAGCGGGAAACTACGAGCAGTACTTC	CASSLGLAGNYEQYF
TRBV18	-	TRBJ2-1	-	TGTGCCAGCTCACCGCTTGGTTACAATGAGCAGTTCTTC	CASSPLGYNEQFF
TRBV19	TRBD2	TRBJ2-7	-	TGTGCCAGTAGTGCCGGGGGGTTTATCGGCGAGCAGTACTTC	CASSAGGFIGEQYF
TRBV7-2	TRBD2	TRBJ2-7	-	TGTGCCAGCAGCTTGGGGTGGACTAGCGGGATCTACGAGCAGTACTTC	CASSLGWTSGIYEQYF
TRBV5-4	TRBD1	TRBJ1-5	-	TGTGCCAGCAGCCCTAACAGGGGTGGTCAGCCCCAGCATTTT	CASSPNRGGQPQHF
TRBV7-3	TRBD1	TRBJ1-2	-	TGTGCCAGCAGCTCAGACAGGGGGCATGGCTACACCTTC	CASSSDRGHGYTF
TRBV7-9	-	TRBJ1-4	-	TGTGCCAGCAGCTCCCCGACGGACGCAACTAATGAAAAACTGTTTTTT	CASSSPTDATNEKLFF
TRBV28	-	TRBJ2-6	few	TGTGCCAGCAGTTTGGACAGCCTATCGAACTCTGGGGCCAACGTCCTGACTTTC	CASSLDSLSNSGANVLTF
TRBV19	-	TRBJ2-1	-	TGTGCCAGTAAGGGCGCGATCGTCTTTGAGCAGTTCTTC	CASKGAIVFEQFF
TRBV30	TRBD2	TRBJ2-7	once	TGTGCCTGGGGGACTAGCGTCCCCTACGAGCAGTACTTC	CAWGTSVPYEQYF
TRBV18	TRBD1	TRBJ1-2	once	TGTGCCAGCTCGACCGCCGGGACAGAGTATGGCTACACCTTC	CASSTAGTEYGYTF
TRBV5-8	-	TRBJ1-2	-	TGTGCCAGCAGCCGTCCCGGGGCTTATGGCTACACCTTC	CASSRPGAYGYTF